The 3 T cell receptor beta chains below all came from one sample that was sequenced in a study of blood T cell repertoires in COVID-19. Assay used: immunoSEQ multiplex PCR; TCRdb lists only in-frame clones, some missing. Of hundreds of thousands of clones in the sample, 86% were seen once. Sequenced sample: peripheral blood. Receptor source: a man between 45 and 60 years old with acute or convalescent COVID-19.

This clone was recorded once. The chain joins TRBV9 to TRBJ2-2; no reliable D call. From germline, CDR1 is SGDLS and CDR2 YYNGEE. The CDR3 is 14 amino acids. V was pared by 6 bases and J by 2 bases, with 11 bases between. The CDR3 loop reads CASTETTNTGELFF. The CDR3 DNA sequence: TGTGCCAGCACTGAGACAACCAACACCGGGGAGCTGTTTTTT.

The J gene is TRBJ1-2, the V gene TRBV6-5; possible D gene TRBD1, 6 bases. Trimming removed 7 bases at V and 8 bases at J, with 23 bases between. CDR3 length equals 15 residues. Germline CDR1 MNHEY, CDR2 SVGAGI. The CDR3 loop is CASIKPGHPEGGYTF. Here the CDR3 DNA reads TGTGCCAGCATTAAACCGGGACACCCCGAGGGGGGCTACACCTTC.

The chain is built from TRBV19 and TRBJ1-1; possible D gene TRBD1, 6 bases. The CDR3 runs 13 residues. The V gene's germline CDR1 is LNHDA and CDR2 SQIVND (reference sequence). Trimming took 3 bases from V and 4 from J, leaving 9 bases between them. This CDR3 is CASSIIGGTEAFF. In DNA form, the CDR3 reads TGTGCCAGTAGTATCATAGGGGGCACTGAAGCTTTCTTT.